The clone carrying this T cell receptor beta chain was counted only a few times. The data belong to a study of blood T cells in healthy people across ages. V was pared by 2 bases and J by 15 bases, with 6 bases of the junction left unmatched. The CDR3 consists of 13 residues. The V gene's germline CDR1 is MDHEN and CDR2 SYDVKM. In each sample, at least 6.5 million PBMCs were isolated. RNA extraction gave at least 5 micrograms of total RNA per sample. The authors ran a second PCR of roughly 6 to 11 cycles using a sample-barcoded 5' primer and a J-beta primer mix. A template-switch adaptor that had 12 random nucleotides put a tag on each cDNA molecule. TCRdb passed the 5' RACE reads through MiXCR, listing each CDR3 protein once. The table has over 1,500,000 distinct CDR3 sequences, roughly 43% seen once.

Sequenced: blood. The TCR sequence derives from a human donor in good health. This rearrangement joins TRBV28 to TRBJ2-6; TRBD2 matches at 8 bases. CDR3 sequence reads: CASSLRREDGLTF. Here the CDR3 DNA reads TGTGCCAGCAGTTTAAGGCGGGAGGATGGCCTGACTTTC.